This TCR beta chain was obtained from a study of blood T cell repertoires in COVID-19. Study summary: From T cells, B-cell-depleted T cells, or PBMCs came the material, which was cDNA or gDNA.

In the case of this clone: Different DNA sequences within this sample yield the same CDR3.

Assay: immunoSEQ multiplex PCR; the TCRdb copy retains only in-frame clones and omits some. Altogether roughly 120,000 clones are present, under 85% being singletons, with the ten largest covering 9% to 15%. CDR1 SGHRS and CDR2 YFSETQ come from the germline V gene. The length of the CDR3 is 13 residues. The V gene lost 3 bases and the J gene lost 1 base, with 7 bases spanning the gap. The sequencing input was peripheral blood. The V call is TRBV5-1, the J call TRBJ1-1, with D possibly TRBD1 on 6 matching bases. The receptor was isolated from a woman aged 60-75 years with acute or convalescent COVID-19. CDR3 sequence: CASSSQGNTEAFF. CDR3 nucleotide sequence: TGCGCCAGCAGCTCACAGGGGAACACTGAAGCTTTCTTT.